This T cell receptor (beta chain) was sequenced in a study of cytomegalovirus exposure and HLA in healthy donors. Study summary: Early released data comprised 75 million to 100 million unique TCRs from HLA-typed donors.

Germline lookup yields CDR1 MDHEN and CDR2 SYDVKM. The CDR3 totals 15 residues. V gave up 4 bases and J gave up 1 base; unmatched junction bases: 4. This PCR relied on a set of 60 Vbeta primers and 13 Jbeta primers. Sequencing used immunoSEQ multiplex PCR; TCRdb keeps in-frame clones, though not all of them. The top ten clones hold roughly 0.6% of a sample with 200,000 to 250,000 clones, less than 85% of them seen once. The sequence came from a young man in good health and CMV-seronegative. The sample was PBMCs. The chain joins TRBV28 to TRBJ2-7, with 10 bases matching TRBD2. The CDR3, as DNA: TGTGCCAGCAGTTCACTAGCGGGGATTTCCTACGAGCAGTACTTC. Encoded protein: CASSSLAGISYEQYF.